One sample yielded the 22 T cell receptor beta chains listed below, sequenced in a study of long-term antiretroviral therapy in people with HIV. Survey-level resolution applied to immunoSEQ assay v3.0. Using immunoSEQ multiplex PCR, the repertoire was profiled, and TCRdb retains in-frame clones only, with some absent. The sample carries around 25,000 clones, 85% recorded once. The sequencing used unsorted PBMCs, collected 2.3 years after starting antiretroviral therapy. The receptors shown here come from a man aged 40-55 years with HIV.

The gene calls are TRBV5-1 and TRBJ2-2; D gene uncertain. The CDR3 runs 16 residues. V dropped 2 bases and J dropped 0 bases, with 11 bases sitting between them. Germline V gives CDR1 SGHRS, CDR2 YFSETQ. The CDR3 is CASSLGLYANTGELFF. As DNA, the CDR3 is TGCGCCAGCAGCTTAGGGCTTTACGCGAACACCGGGGAGCTGTTTTTT.

The rearrangement uses TRBV27 and TRBJ2-1; tentatively, D is TRBD2 (5 bases). Trimming left V 5 bases short and J 8 bases short, with 22 bases between. The CDR3 runs to 16 residues. CDR1 MNHEY and CDR2 SMNVEV come from the germline V gene (reference sequence). CDR3 region: CASSPTLGDKVDEQFF. The CDR3 nucleotides are TGTGCCAGCAGTCCCACTTTGGGAGACAAGGTTGATGAGCAGTTCTTC.

By share, this clone counts as medium-sized. The chain has TRBV4-1 and TRBJ2-7; D gene unclear. The CDR3 consists of 16 residues. Germline CDR1 is MGHRA and CDR2 is YSYEKL. Trimming removed 0 bases from V and 0 bases from J, with 12 bases in between. The CDR3 region is CASSQDPQKNSYEQYF. In nucleotides, the CDR3 is TGCGCCAGCAGCCAAGATCCCCAGAAGAACTCCTACGAGCAGTACTTC.

The J gene is TRBJ1-5, the V gene TRBV19, with D uncertain. Germline CDR1 is LNHDA and CDR2 is SQIVND (reference sequence). The CDR3 is made up of 14 amino acids. Between the trimmed V and J ends, which lost 4 bases and 4 bases, there was a span of 11 bases. The CDR3 DNA is TGTGCCAGTAGTAGGAGGGAGGCAAATCAGCCCCAGCATTTT. Its translation is CASSRREANQPQHF.

This clone was observed a single time. The V and J genes are TRBV6-5 and TRBJ1-1, with 7 positions matching TRBD1. In germline, CDR1 is MNHEY, CDR2 SVGAGI. Trimming took 2 bases from V and 3 from J; bases not matched to a gene: 3. The CDR3 spans 14 residues. CDR3 residues: CASSYKQGYTEAFF. As DNA, the CDR3 is TGTGCCAGCAGTTACAAACAGGGGTACACTGAAGCTTTCTTT.

This clone appeared a few times. This sequence joins TRBV19 and TRBJ1-5; possibly TRBD1 for D (6 bases). Germline V lookup: CDR1 LNHDA, CDR2 SQIVND (reference sequence). The CDR3 is 13 amino acids. Deletions cut 10 bases from V and 4 bases from J, with 14 bases between. The CDR3 nucleotides read TGTGCCACGAATGGAGGGGGTAATCAGCCCCAGCATTTT. Its translation: CATNGGGNQPQHF. The entire variable domain, with the rest obtained from reference TRBV19 and TRBJ1-5, is as follows: DGGITQSPKYLFRKEGQNVTLSCEQNLNHDAMYWYRQDPGQGLRLIYYSQIVNDFQKGDIAEGYSVSREKKESFPLTVTSAQKNPTAFYLCATNGGGNQPQHFGDGTRLSIL.

This chain uses TRBV7-9 with TRBJ1-1; no firm D call. The CDR3 covers 14 residues. Trimming cost V 1 base and J 3 bases, with 9 bases left between them. The germline gives CDR1 SEHNR, CDR2 FQNEAQ (reference sequence). The CDR3: CASSLGVWDTEAFF. Here the CDR3 DNA reads TGTGCCAGCAGCTTAGGGGTCTGGGACACTGAAGCTTTCTTT.

The chain employs TRBV7-3 and TRBJ2-3, with D uncertain. The germline CDR1 and CDR2 sequences are SGHTA and FQGTGA. With 5 bases removed from V and 5 bases from J, the gap between germline ends came to 14 bases. CDR3 size: 14 residues. For the CDR3, the DNA is TGTGCCAGCAGCCTAGAGCCAGGAGTAGATACGCAGTATTTT. Translation gives CASSLEPGVDTQYF.

V usage is TRBV12-5 and J usage is TRBJ2-3; D not resolved. V was shortened by 1 base and J by 2 bases, with 4 bases between the two germline ends. Per the germline V gene, CDR1 is LGHNT and CDR2 is FRNRAP. The length of the CDR3 is 13 residues. The chain's CDR3 is CASGLDFTDTQYF. CDR3 DNA: TGTGCTAGTGGTTTGGATTTCACAGATACGCAGTATTTT.

The chain carries TRBV11-2 and TRBJ2-5; TRBD1 aligns across 10 bases. This CDR3 is built from 14 residues. Trimming removed 1 base from V and 5 bases from J; junction bases left unmatched: 1. CDR1 is SGHAT, CDR2 FQNNGV, per germline. Written as DNA, the CDR3 is TGTGCCAGCAGCTTAGCGGGACAGGGGGAGACCCAGTACTTC. Its protein product is CASSLAGQGETQYF.

The rearrangement joins TRBV5-1 to TRBJ2-7; the D gene is possibly TRBD2 (6 bases). Between the trimmed V and J ends, which lost 3 bases and 2 bases, there was a span of 12 bases. The CDR3 length is 14 residues. The germline gives CDR1 SGHRS, CDR2 YFSETQ. The CDR3 DNA reads as TGCGCCAGCAGCTCCGGGACTGCCACCTACGAGCAGTACTTC. Amino acid sequence: CASSSGTATYEQYF.

The V and J genes are TRBV5-1 and TRBJ1-4; the D gene is possibly TRBD1 (6 bases). Germline V gene sequence: CDR1 SGHRS, CDR2 YFSETQ. The CDR3 is made up of 17 amino acids. V lost 0 bases, J lost 0 bases, and 12 bases lay in between. Here the CDR3 reads CASSLVGPGATNEKLFF. The CDR3 nucleotides are TGCGCCAGCAGCTTGGTGGGTCCAGGGGCAACTAATGAAAAACTGTTTTTT.

CDR3 coding DNA: TGTGCCAGCACCTCCGGGCTGGGTGCCTACGAGCAGTACTTC. Translation gives CASTSGLGAYEQYF. This chain joins TRBV25-1 and TRBJ2-7; D gene unclear. V lost 7 bases and J lost 2, with 15 bases in between. The CDR3 totals 14 residues. Germline-derived CDR1 and CDR2 are MGHDK and SYGVNS.

The rearrangement uses TRBV7-2 and TRBJ2-5; possible D gene TRBD2, 5 bases. Between the trimmed V and J ends, which lost 2 bases and 3 bases, there was a span of 7 bases. The CDR3 covers 13 residues. In germline, CDR1 is SGHTA, CDR2 FQGNSA. The CDR3, as DNA: TGTGCCAGCAGCTTACAGCGGAAAGAGACCCAGTACTTC. It codes for CASSLQRKETQYF.

The V and J genes are TRBV29-1 and TRBJ2-3; no reliable D call. Trimming removed 2 bases at V and 0 bases at J, with 6 bases between. This CDR3 comprises 13 residues. Per the germline V gene, CDR1 is SQVTM and CDR2 is ANQGSEA. The CDR3 region has the DNA TGCAGCGTTGAAAGAGCTAGCACAGATACGCAGTATTTT. It yields the protein CSVERASTDTQYF.

V is TRBV18 and J is TRBJ2-7; TRBD1 or TRBD2 may be the D gene (5 bases each). Germline V CDR1 and CDR2: KGHSH, LQKENI. The CDR3 totals 14 residues. Trimming pared 0 bases from V and 2 bases from J, leaving 8 bases between. The CDR3 DNA is TGTGCCAGCTCACCACCGGGACCAACCTACGAGCAGTACTTC. This codes for CASSPPGPTYEQYF.

This rearrangement joins TRBV19 to TRBJ1-3; unclear D gene. CDR1 LNHDA and CDR2 SQIVND come from the germline V gene (reference sequence). Trimming stripped 11 bases from V and 0 bases from J, with 20 bases between. The CDR3 consists of 16 residues. The CDR3 here is CASRPGQVHSGNTIYF. CDR3 bases: TGTGCCTCCCGACCGGGCCAGGTACACTCTGGAAACACCATATATTTT.

CDR3 sequence reads: CASSTRRGAYEQYF. The CDR3 DNA follows: TGTGCCAGCAGTACGCGACGGGGAGCCTACGAGCAGTACTTC. This chain links TRBV27 with TRBJ2-7; D perhaps matches TRBD2 (5 bases). V was clipped by 5 bases and J by 2 bases, with 13 bases between them. The CDR3 contains 14 residues. Germline-derived CDR1 and CDR2 are MNHEY and SMNVEV (reference sequence).

The chain recombines TRBV11-3 with TRBJ2-7, with D uncertain. The CDR3 is 13 residues long. From germline, CDR1 is SGHNT and CDR2 YENEEA. The germline V and J ends were trimmed by 8 bases and 1 base, with 12 bases remaining between them. The CDR3 sequence is CASAARLSYEQYF. The CDR3 bases are TGTGCCAGCGCCGCTCGCTTGTCCTACGAGCAGTACTTC.

This clone showed up just once. This sequence joins TRBV5-5 and TRBJ2-7; either TRBD1 or TRBD2 may fit D (5 bases each). Trimming took 0 bases from V and 0 from J, leaving 10 bases between them. The CDR3 extends over 15 amino acids. Germline loops: CDR1 SGHKS, CDR2 YYEKEE (reference sequence). CDR3 in DNA: TGTGCCAGCAGCTTGGTTGGGGGAAGCTCCTACGAGCAGTACTTC. This sequence encodes CASSLVGGSSYEQYF.

V is TRBV13 and J is TRBJ2-1; 11 bases fit TRBD2. V lost 6 bases to trimming and J lost 10 bases; unmatched junction nucleotides: 8. Per germline, CDR1 PRHDT and CDR2 FYEKMQ (reference sequence). The CDR3 has 14 amino acids. The CDR3 nucleotides read TGTGCCAGCAGACCTAGCGGGGGGCTCAACGAGCAGTTCTTC. It is translated as CASRPSGGLNEQFF.

This clone came up once. The chain uses TRBV7-2 and TRBJ2-7; D may be TRBD1 (6 bases). The CDR3 covers 13 residues. Germline CDR1 SGHTA, CDR2 FQGNSA. The ends were cut back, 5 bases at V and 4 bases at J, with 12 bases in the middle. Here the CDR3 DNA reads TGTGCCAGCAGCCCCGCACAGGGATACGAGCAGTACTTC. Residues: CASSPAQGYEQYF.